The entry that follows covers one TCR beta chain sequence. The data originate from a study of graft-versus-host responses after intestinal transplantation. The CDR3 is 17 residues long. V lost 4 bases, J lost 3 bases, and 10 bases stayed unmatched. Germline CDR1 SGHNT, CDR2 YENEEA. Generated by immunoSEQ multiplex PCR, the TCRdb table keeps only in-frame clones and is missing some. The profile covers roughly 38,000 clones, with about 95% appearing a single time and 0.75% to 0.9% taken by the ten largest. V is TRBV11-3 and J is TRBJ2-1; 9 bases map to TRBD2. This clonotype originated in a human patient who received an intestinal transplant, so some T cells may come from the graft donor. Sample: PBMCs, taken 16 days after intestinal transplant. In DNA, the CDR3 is TGTGCCAGCAGCTCCGACTCCGGGACTAGCTTCTACAATGAGCAGTTCTTC. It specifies CASSSDSGTSFYNEQFF.